This T cell receptor beta chain is from a study of CD8 T cells in Susac syndrome. Overall study results and limits: Clonal expansion was missing from Susac syndrome CD4+ T cell repertoires.

Random hexamers were used to reverse transcribe about 0.5 to 1 ug of RNA. TCRdb fed the immunoSEQ multiplex PCR reads into MiXCR, producing one record per CDR3 protein. There are about 180,000 distinct CDR3 sequences in the sample; roughly 92% occur only once, and roughly 0.11% lies in the top ten. As concerns this clonotype: Its antigen is not identified.

Unmatched junction bases numbered 11, after V lost 7 bases and J lost 7 bases. The CDR3 contains 14 residues. CDR1 is SNHLY and CDR2 is FYNNEI in the germline V gene. The receptor was isolated from a human donor with Susac syndrome. Sequencing was performed on CD4+ T cells from PBMCs. J is TRBJ2-5 and V is TRBV2, with TRBD1 identical over 8 bases. The CDR3 DNA is TGTGCCAGCACCCCGGGACAGGTCGAGGGGACCCAGTACTTC. It yields the protein CASTPGQVEGTQYF. The whole variable domain, filled in from reference TRBV2 and TRBJ2-5, reads EPEVTQTPSHQVTQMGQEVILRCVPISNHLYFYWYRQILGQKVEFLVSFYNNEISEKSEIFDDQFSVERPDGSNFTLKIRSTKLEDSAMYFCASTPGQVEGTQYFGPGTRLLVL.